The count of the clone carrying this TCR beta chain is one. Antigen: not known. The entry originates in a study of cytomegalovirus exposure and HLA in healthy donors. Study information: Genotyping showed around 80% of about 370 donors falling in the Caucasian-associated ancestry cluster. Points from the study as a whole: Researchers had no immune exposure information except CMV serostatus available. In a later analysis, V- and J-gene trimming of beta chains associated with a DCLRE1C missense variant, replicated independently.

All the people who gave samples were healthy bone marrow donors. The study ran its PCR with 60 Vbeta and 13 Jbeta primers. Only in-frame clones appear in the TCRdb table, and some are missing; sequencing was by immunoSEQ multiplex PCR. The sample carries 100,000 to 150,000 clones, over 60% recorded once. Sequencing was performed on PBMCs. This TCR came from an older woman in good health and CMV-seropositive.

The CDR3 here is CASSLDLISSGANVLTF. For the CDR3, the DNA is TGTGCCAGCAGCTTAGATCTGATTAGCTCTGGGGCCAACGTCCTGACTTTC. This chain uses TRBV7-2 with TRBJ2-6; D is ambiguous. The ends were cut back, 1 base at V and 0 bases at J, with 10 bases in the middle. The CDR3 spans 17 residues. CDR1 and CDR2 (germline): SGHTA, FQGNSA.